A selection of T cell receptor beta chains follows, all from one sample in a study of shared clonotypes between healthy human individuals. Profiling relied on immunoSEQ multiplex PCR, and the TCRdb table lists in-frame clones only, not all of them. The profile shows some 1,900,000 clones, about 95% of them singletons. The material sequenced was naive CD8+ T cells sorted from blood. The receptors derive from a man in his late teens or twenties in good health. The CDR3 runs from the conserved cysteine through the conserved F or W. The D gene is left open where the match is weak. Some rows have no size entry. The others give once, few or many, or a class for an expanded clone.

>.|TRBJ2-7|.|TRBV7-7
TGTGCTAGCAGCTTAAGTGTAGGCAGCTCCTACGAGCAGTACTTC
CASSLSVGSSYEQYF
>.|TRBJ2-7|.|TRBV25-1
TGTGCCAGCAGTGTCCTAGGCACGGACTACGAGCAGTACTTC
CASSVLGTDYEQYF
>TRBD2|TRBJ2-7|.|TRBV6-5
TGTGCCAGCAGTGTAGCGGGAGGGCTCTACGAGCAGTACTTC
CASSVAGGLYEQYF
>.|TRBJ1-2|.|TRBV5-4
TGTGCCAGCAGCTTGACGCCGGAAGAAAACTATGGCTACACCTTC
CASSLTPEENYGYTF
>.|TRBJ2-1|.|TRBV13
TGTGCCAGCAGCTTAGCCAATGAGCAGTTCTTC
CASSLANEQFF
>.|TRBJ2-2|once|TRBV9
TGTGCCAGCAGTAATCAGGGCAACACCGGGGAGCTGTTTTTT
CASSNQGNTGELFF
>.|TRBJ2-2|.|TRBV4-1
TGCGCCAGCAGCCAAGGCGGGATGGATGGGGAGCTGTTTTTT
CASSQGGMDGELFF
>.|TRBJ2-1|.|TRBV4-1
TGCGCCAGCAGCCAAGACAGGACCCTCGGTGAGCAGTTCTTC
CASSQDRTLGEQFF
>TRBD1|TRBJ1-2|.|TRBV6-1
TGTGCCAGCAGTGAAGCGCTGGACAGGGGTATCTATGGCTACACCTTC
CASSEALDRGIYGYTF
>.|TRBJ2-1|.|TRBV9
TGTGCCAGCAGCTCCCGTGGGGTGGGACAGTTCTTC
CASSSRGVGQFF
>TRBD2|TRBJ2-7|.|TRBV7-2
TGTGCCAGCAGCTTAAGAGCCGGGACTAGCGGATACTACGAGCAGTACTTC
CASSLRAGTSGYYEQYF
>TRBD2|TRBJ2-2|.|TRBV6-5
TGTGCCAGCAGCGTACTAGCGGGAGACGCCGGGGAGCTGTTTTTT
CASSVLAGDAGELFF
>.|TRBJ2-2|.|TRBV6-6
TGTGCCGGGGGCTCCGGGAAGATCACCGGGGAGCTGTTTTTT
CAGGSGKITGELFF
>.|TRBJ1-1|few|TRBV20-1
TGCAGTGCGACACCAAACACTGAAGCTTTCTTT
CSATPNTEAFF
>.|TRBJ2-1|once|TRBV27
TGTGCCAGCAGTTTAAGGTGGGGGGCTCTCCGGAATGAGCAGTTCTTC
CASSLRWGALRNEQFF
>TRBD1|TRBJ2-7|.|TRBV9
TGTGCCAGCAGCGCGTCAGGGGGCTCCTACGAGCAGTACTTC
CASSASGGSYEQYF
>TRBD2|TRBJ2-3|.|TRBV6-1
TGTGCCAGCAGTGGACCTAGCGGGGGGGTAACAGATACGCAGTATTTT
CASSGPSGGVTDTQYF
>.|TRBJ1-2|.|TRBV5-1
TGCGCCAGCAGCCCTGGGGCGGAAGTCTATGGCTACACCTTC
CASSPGAEVYGYTF
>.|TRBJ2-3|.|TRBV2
TGTGCCAGCAGCCAAGAGTGGGGCCATGGAGATACGCAGTATTTT
CASSQEWGHGDTQYF
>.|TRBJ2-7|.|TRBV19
TGTGCCAGTAGTATGAGGCAGGGAAACGAGCAGTACTTC
CASSMRQGNEQYF
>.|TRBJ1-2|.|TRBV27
TGTGCCAGCAGTCCGAGTCCCTTCTATGGCTACACCTTC
CASSPSPFYGYTF
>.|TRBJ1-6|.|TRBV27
TGTGCCAGCAAGGCGGAGAGCTCCTATAATTCACCCCTCCACTTT
CASKAESSYNSPLHF
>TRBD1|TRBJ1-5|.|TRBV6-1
TGTGCCAGCAGTCAAGGACAGGGGGCGATAAGCAATCAGCCCCAGCATTTT
CASSQGQGAISNQPQHF
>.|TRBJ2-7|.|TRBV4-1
TGCGCCAGCAGCCAAGAGTTAGGAGGGACCTACGAGCAGTACTTC
CASSQELGGTYEQYF
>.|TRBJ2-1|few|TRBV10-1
TGCGCCAGCAGTGAGGACAGTCCGCTTGGGTACAATGAGCAGTTCTTC
CASSEDSPLGYNEQFF
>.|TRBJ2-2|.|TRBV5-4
TGTGCCAGCAGCTCCCCTCCCGGGGAGCTGTTTTTT
CASSSPPGELFF
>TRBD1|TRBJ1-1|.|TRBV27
TGTGCCAGCAGTCAGCAGGGGGCTGAAGCTTTCTTT
CASSQQGAEAFF
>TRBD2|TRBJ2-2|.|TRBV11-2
TGTGCCAGCAGCTTCCCGCAGGGACTAGCTTCCGGGGAGCTGTTTTTT
CASSFPQGLASGELFF
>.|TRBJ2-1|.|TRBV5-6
TGTGCCAGCAGCTTCAGCGACGTCAATGAGCAGTTCTTC
CASSFSDVNEQFF
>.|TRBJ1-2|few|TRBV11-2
TGTGCCAGCAGCCGGGACGCCGGGGGAGGCTACACCTTC
CASSRDAGGGYTF
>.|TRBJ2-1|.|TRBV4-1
TGCGCCAGCAGCCAAGATTGGGGGGTCAATGAGCAGTTCTTC
CASSQDWGVNEQFF
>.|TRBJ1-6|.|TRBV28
TGTGCCAGCAGTTTAGAGCCCCTTGTAAATTCACCCCTCCACTTT
CASSLEPLVNSPLHF
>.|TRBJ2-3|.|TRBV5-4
TGTGCCAGCAGCTCATTGGACCTACACGGCACAGATACGCAGTATTTT
CASSSLDLHGTDTQYF
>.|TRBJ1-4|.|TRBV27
TGTGCCAGCAGTTTAGGGGGGCTTGGTGAAAAACTGTTTTTT
CASSLGGLGEKLFF
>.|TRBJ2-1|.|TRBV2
TGTGCCAGCAGAAAACAGGGTCTCTCCTACAATGAGCAGTTCTTC
CASRKQGLSYNEQFF
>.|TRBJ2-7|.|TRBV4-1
TGCGCCAGCAGCCAAGTAGGGGACCGGCTCGAGCAGTACTTC
CASSQVGDRLEQYF
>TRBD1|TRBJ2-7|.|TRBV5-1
TGCGCCAGCTCAGGACAGGGAAGCATCTACGAGCAGTACTTC
CASSGQGSIYEQYF
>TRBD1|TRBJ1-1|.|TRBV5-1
TGCGCCAGCAGCCCGATGACAGGGTTGGGTGAAGCTTTCTTT
CASSPMTGLGEAFF
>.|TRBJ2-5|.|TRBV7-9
TGTGCCAGCCGAAGTCCCAGGGGCGAGACCCAGTACTTC
CASRSPRGETQYF
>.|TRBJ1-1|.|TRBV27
TGTGCCAGCAGCGTAGTGGGTGTGGGGGGTGTCACTGAAGCTTTCTTT
CASSVVGVGGVTEAFF